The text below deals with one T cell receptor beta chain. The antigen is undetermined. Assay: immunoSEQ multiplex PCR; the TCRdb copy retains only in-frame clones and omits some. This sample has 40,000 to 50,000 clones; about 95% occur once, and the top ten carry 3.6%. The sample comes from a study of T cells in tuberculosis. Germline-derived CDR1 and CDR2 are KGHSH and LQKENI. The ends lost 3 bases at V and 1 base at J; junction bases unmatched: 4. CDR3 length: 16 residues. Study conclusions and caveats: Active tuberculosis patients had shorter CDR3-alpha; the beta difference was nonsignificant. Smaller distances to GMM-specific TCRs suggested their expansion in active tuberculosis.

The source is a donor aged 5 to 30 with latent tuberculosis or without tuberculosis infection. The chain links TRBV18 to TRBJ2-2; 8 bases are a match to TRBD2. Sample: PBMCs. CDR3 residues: CASSPLSGGNTGELFF. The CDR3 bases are TGTGCCAGCTCACCCCTGAGCGGGGGGAACACCGGGGAGCTGTTTTTT.